This T cell receptor (beta chain) was recovered during a study of identical twins. General study findings and limits: The same donors were not followed; conclusions instead depended on cross-sectional statistical analysis.

V lost 4 bases, J lost 6 bases, and 10 bases lay in between. The germline gives CDR1 SQVTM, CDR2 ANQGSEA. CDR3 length equals 12 residues. TCRdb re-analysed the 5' RACE reads in MiXCR, keeping a single row per CDR3 protein. The sample contains hundreds of thousands of distinct CDR3 sequences, 15% to 20% of which appear only once. This clonotype was picked up a small number of times. Its antigen remains unidentified. These records were also assigned to another study, of T cells expressing NK-cell markers.

This receptor was taken from a woman younger than 35 in good health. Specimen: PBMCs. This chain links TRBV29-1 with TRBJ2-1; D possibly corresponds to TRBD2 (6 bases). The CDR3 loop reads CSVAPGANEQFF. Here the CDR3 DNA reads TGCAGCGTTGCCCCGGGAGCCAATGAGCAGTTCTTC.